This TCR beta chain was obtained from a study of OX40 agonist ivuxolimab in advanced cancers. About the research overall: Dose-escalation cases comprised hepatocellular carcinoma, melanoma, renal cell or head and neck cancer. Age averaged about 60 years (range about 23 to 85), and roughly 80% were male. There were three patients with partial responses, one having hepatocellular carcinoma and two cutaneous melanoma.

The repertoire was sequenced with immunoSEQ multiplex PCR; TCRdb's copy has only in-frame clones and lacks some. Among roughly 67,000 clones listed, around nine tenths were seen once. In this sample, this clone turned up a few times. The antigen remains undetermined. Trimming took 2 bases from V and 4 from J, leaving 8 bases between them. The CDR3 has 13 amino acids. In germline, CDR1 is SGHDN, CDR2 FVKESK. Study-level findings and limits: Average numbers of expanded clones were greater in CD8+ T cells than in CD4+.

This specimen consisted of CD4+ or CD8+ T cells sorted from blood, obtained in a trial of the OX40 agonist ivuxolimab. This rearrangement joins TRBV14 to TRBJ1-1; D call uncertain. The TCR comes from an adult with an advanced solid tumor such as melanoma, head and neck, liver or kidney cancer. The CDR3 loop reads CASSQQRTTEAFF. DNA for the CDR3: TGTGCCAGCAGCCAACAGCGAACCACTGAAGCTTTCTTT.